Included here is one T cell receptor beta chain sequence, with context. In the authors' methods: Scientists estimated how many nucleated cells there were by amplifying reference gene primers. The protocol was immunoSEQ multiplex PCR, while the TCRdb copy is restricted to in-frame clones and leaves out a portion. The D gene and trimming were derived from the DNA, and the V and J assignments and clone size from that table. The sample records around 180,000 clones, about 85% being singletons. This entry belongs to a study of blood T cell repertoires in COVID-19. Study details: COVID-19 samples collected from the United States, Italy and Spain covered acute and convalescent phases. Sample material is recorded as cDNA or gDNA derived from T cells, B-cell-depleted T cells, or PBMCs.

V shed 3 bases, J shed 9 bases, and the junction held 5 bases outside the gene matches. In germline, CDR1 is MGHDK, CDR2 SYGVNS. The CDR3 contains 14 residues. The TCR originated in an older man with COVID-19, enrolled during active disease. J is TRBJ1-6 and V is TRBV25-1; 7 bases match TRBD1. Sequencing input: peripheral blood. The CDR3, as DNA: TGTGCCAGCAGTGAGGCAGGGGGTCTTTCACCCCTCCACTTT. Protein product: CASSEAGGLSPLHF.